The entry below describes one T cell receptor beta chain. The source of the sample is a study of blood T cell repertoires in COVID-19. Profiling relied on immunoSEQ multiplex PCR, and the TCRdb table lists in-frame clones only, not all of them. The sample lists about 220,000 clones; approximately 90% were seen once. This CDR3 has 14 residues. Germline values: CDR1 PRHDT, CDR2 FYEKMQ (reference sequence). V was trimmed by 6 bases and J by 0 bases, leaving 11 bases between them. In terms of age and location, participants ranged from about 18 to 89 years and lived in about two dozen US areas. In assigning cohorts, the study relied on participant-reported clinical history.

Sequenced material: PBMCs or T cells enriched from blood (not recorded which). The receptor comes from a woman between 35 and 50 years old with acute COVID-19. The chain couples TRBV13 to TRBJ1-1, with a possible D match to TRBD1 (5 bases). DNA for the CDR3: TGTGCCAGCAGTTCAGGGCGGATGAACACTGAAGCTTTCTTT. Translating it yields CASSSGRMNTEAFF.